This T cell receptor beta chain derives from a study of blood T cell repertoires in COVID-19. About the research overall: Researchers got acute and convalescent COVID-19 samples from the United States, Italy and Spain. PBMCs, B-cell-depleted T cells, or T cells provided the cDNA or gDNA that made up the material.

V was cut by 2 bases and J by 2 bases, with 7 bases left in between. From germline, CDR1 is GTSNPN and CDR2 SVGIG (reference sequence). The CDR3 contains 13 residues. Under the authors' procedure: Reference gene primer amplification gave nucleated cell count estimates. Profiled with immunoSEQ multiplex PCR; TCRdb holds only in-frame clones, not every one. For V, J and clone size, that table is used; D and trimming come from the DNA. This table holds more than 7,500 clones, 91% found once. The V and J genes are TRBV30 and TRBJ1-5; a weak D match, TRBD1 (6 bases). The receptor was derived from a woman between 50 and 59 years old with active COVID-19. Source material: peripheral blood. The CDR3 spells CAWSSGGNQPQHF. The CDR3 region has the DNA TGTGCCTGGAGTTCAGGGGGCAATCAGCCCCAGCATTTT.